The 30 T cell receptor beta chains listed next were all sequenced from one sample in a study of T cell responses to AZD1222 COVID-19 vaccine. Assay: immunoSEQ multiplex PCR; the TCRdb copy retains only in-frame clones and omits some. The sample lists roughly 130,000 clones, 85% to 90% seen once, with 5% to 6.5% in the top ten. The starting material was peripheral blood, obtained on day 0 of AZD1222 vaccination. All receptors come from an adult in good health.

The chain carries TRBV19 and TRBJ2-1; D is possibly TRBD2 (6 bases). CDR3 size: 15 residues. V shed 1 base and J shed 6 bases, with 13 bases lying between them. Looked up from germline, CDR1 is LNHDA and CDR2 is SQIVND (reference sequence). The CDR3 DNA follows: TGTGCCAGTAGTATAGGCCCGCAGGGAGGCAATGAGCAGTTCTTC. Its translation is CASSIGPQGGNEQFF.

The V call is TRBV19, the J call TRBJ2-7; D is undetermined. CDR3 length: 14 residues. Between the trimmed V and J ends, which lost 5 bases and 3 bases, there was a span of 14 bases. Germline values: CDR1 LNHDA, CDR2 SQIVND (reference sequence). This CDR3 reads CASSLRRPGYEQYF. CDR3 nucleotides: TGTGCCAGTAGTTTAAGGCGTCCCGGCTACGAGCAGTACTTC.

The chain couples TRBV5-4 to TRBJ2-3, with D tentatively TRBD2 (5 bases). The CDR3 totals 16 residues. V was pared by 4 bases and J by 2 bases, with 17 bases between. CDR1 and CDR2 (germline): SGHNT, YYREEE (reference sequence). CDR3 DNA: TGTGCCAGCAGCCATCCCCGACTACACACCACAGATACGCAGTATTTT. This gives the protein CASSHPRLHTTDTQYF.

This clone came up a few times. This chain uses TRBV2 with TRBJ2-2, with 8 bases lining up with TRBD1. The ends lost 6 bases at V and 6 bases at J; junction bases unmatched: 9. Germline CDR1 reads SNHLY; CDR2 reads FYNNEI. The CDR3 extends over 15 amino acids. The CDR3 bases are TGTGCCAGCAGGTCGGGACAGGTATTTGCCGGGGAGCTGTTTTTT. As protein: CASRSGQVFAGELFF.

The chain carries TRBV20-1 and TRBJ1-4; D unresolved. V lost 3 bases and J 7 bases, leaving 6 bases between the germline ends. This CDR3 region has 11 residues. CDR1 is DFQATT and CDR2 is SNEGSKA in the germline V gene (reference sequence). The CDR3 protein is CSASPSEKLFF. In DNA, the CDR3 is TGCAGTGCTAGCCCCAGTGAAAAACTGTTTTTT.

V is TRBV12-3 or TRBV12-4 and J is TRBJ2-7; tentative D call: TRBD2 (5 bases). The germline V and J ends were trimmed by 6 bases and 3 bases, with 9 bases remaining between them. CDR3 length: 12 amino acids. This CDR3 is CASSRTVYEQYF. CDR3 DNA sequence: TGTGCCAGCAGCCGGACTGTCTACGAGCAGTACTTC.

The V call is TRBV19, the J call TRBJ2-3; a possible D gene is TRBD1 (6 bases). There are 16 residues in the CDR3. V dropped 5 bases and J dropped 1 base, with 16 bases sitting between them. Germline V gene lookup returns CDR1 LNHDA and CDR2 SQIVND (reference sequence). The CDR3 region has the DNA TGTGCCAGTAGTTCATTCGACAGGAAACGCACAGATACGCAGTATTTT. This codes for CASSSFDRKRTDTQYF.

The chain uses TRBV5-6 and TRBJ2-3; D gene unclear. The V end lost 3 bases, the J end lost 2 bases, and 7 bases lay between the germline ends. Per the germline V gene, CDR1 is SGHDT and CDR2 is YYEEEE. CDR3 length: 13 residues. The DNA of the CDR3 is TGTGCCAGCAGCTCGGCCCACACAGATACGCAGTATTTT. It yields the protein CASSSAHTDTQYF.

The chain combines TRBV10-3 with TRBJ2-7; D is tentatively TRBD1 or TRBD2 (5 bases each). Trimming pared 10 bases from V and 6 bases from J, leaving 16 bases between. Germline CDR1 ENHRY, CDR2 SYGVKD. This CDR3 is 12 amino acids long. This CDR3 is CATRGPESEQYF. The CDR3 DNA reads as TGTGCCACTCGGGGCCCCGAGAGCGAGCAGTACTTC.

The chain is built from TRBV12-3 or TRBV12-4 and TRBJ2-1; possible D gene TRBD2, 6 bases. V gave up 4 bases and J gave up 8 bases, with 6 bases separating them. This CDR3 region has 11 residues. CDR3 nucleotide sequence: TGTGCCAGCAGTTGGAGGGATGAGCAGTTCTTC. It encodes CASSWRDEQFF.

This rearrangement joins TRBV4-3 to TRBJ2-6; a possible D gene is TRBD1 (5 bases). The CDR3 sequence is 15 residues long. Germline V gives CDR1 LGHNA, CDR2 YSLEER. V shed 2 bases and J shed 2 bases, with 7 bases lying between them. The CDR3 protein is CASSQSGTGANVLTF. The CDR3 coding sequence is TGCGCCAGCAGCCAATCAGGGACTGGGGCCAACGTCCTGACTTTC.

V is TRBV7-9 and J is TRBJ2-7, with no clear D. Deletions cut 3 bases from V and 6 bases from J, with 12 bases between. CDR3 size: 13 residues. The germline gives CDR1 SEHNR, CDR2 FQNEAQ (reference sequence). The CDR3 bases are TGTGCCAGCAGCTTGGGGATCGTGGCCGAGCAGTACTTC. As protein: CASSLGIVAEQYF.

This rearrangement joins TRBV27 to TRBJ2-2, with 7 positions matching TRBD1. The CDR3 has 16 residues. CDR1 is MNHEY and CDR2 is SMNVEV in the germline V gene (reference sequence). With 6 bases clipped from V and 4 bases from J, the junction kept 11 bases outside the gene matches. Here the CDR3 reads CASRTRQGSRTGELFF. The CDR3 DNA follows: TGTGCCAGCAGAACCCGACAGGGTTCGCGCACCGGGGAGCTGTTTTTT.

V and J are TRBV11-3 and TRBJ1-2; D is unresolved. The V end lost 5 bases, the J end lost 2 bases, and 21 bases lay between the germline ends. The germline V gene encodes CDR1 SGHNT and CDR2 YENEEA. CDR3 length: 17 residues. In nucleotides, the CDR3 is TGTGCCAGCAGCCCTGCCGGCGCTGCGGCTTCCAACTATGGCTACACCTTC. It encodes CASSPAGAAASNYGYTF. The entire variable domain, with the rest obtained from reference TRBV11-3 and TRBJ1-2, is as follows: EAGVVQSPRYKIIEKKQPVAFWCNPISGHNTLYWYLQNLGQGPELLIRYENEEAVDDSQLPKDRFSAERLKGVDSTLKIQPAELGDSAVYLCASSPAGAAASNYGYTFGSGTRLTVV.

V and J are TRBV7-8 and TRBJ1-3; D gene unclear. The CDR3 is 14 amino acids. Germline loops: CDR1 SGHVS, CDR2 FQNEAQ. Between the trimmed V and J ends, which lost 6 bases and 0 bases, there was a span of 9 bases. Written as DNA, the CDR3 is TGTGCCAGCAGAACCTCGAACTCTGGAAACACCATATATTTT. Translation gives CASRTSNSGNTIYF.

The V call is TRBV11-3, the J call TRBJ1-2; D is unclear. The CDR3 has 17 residues. Germline CDR1 is SGHNT and CDR2 is YENEEA. Between the trimmed V and J ends, which lost 0 bases and 2 bases, there was a span of 16 bases. The CDR3 DNA is TGTGCCAGCAGCTTAGATTTTGGGAAAGGTCGGAACTATGGCTACACCTTC. This gives the protein CASSLDFGKGRNYGYTF.

A few counts support this clone. This rearrangement joins TRBV7-2 to TRBJ2-1; tentatively, D is TRBD2 (6 bases). The CDR3 contains 17 residues. Germline-derived CDR1 and CDR2 are SGHTA and FQGNSA. Between the trimmed V and J ends, which lost 5 bases and 0 bases, there was a span of 17 bases. CDR3 protein: CASSDALARRSYNEQFF. The DNA of the CDR3 is TGTGCCAGCAGCGACGCCCTAGCGCGCCGCTCCTACAATGAGCAGTTCTTC.

The chain carries TRBV4-2 and TRBJ1-5, with no clear D. V gave up 1 base and J gave up 3 bases, with 16 bases separating them. This CDR3 contains 17 residues. Germline V gene lookup returns CDR1 LGHNA and CDR2 YNFKEQ. The CDR3 here is CASSQASQTSPNQPQHF. The CDR3 nucleotides are TGTGCCAGCAGCCAAGCATCACAGACGTCCCCCAATCAGCCCCAGCATTTT.

The J gene is TRBJ1-3, the V gene TRBV7-9, with 7 nucleotides matching TRBD1. Germline CDR1 SEHNR, CDR2 FQNEAQ (reference sequence). The V segment lost 6 bases and the J segment 3 bases; nucleotides outside the gene matches: 14. The CDR3 is 17 amino acids. The CDR3 sequence: CASRGSGTDHLGNTIYF. CDR3 coding DNA: TGTGCCAGCAGAGGATCCGGGACAGATCATCTTGGAAACACCATATATTTT.

The chain links TRBV2 to TRBJ1-1; D call uncertain. The CDR3 runs 14 residues. V was shortened by 3 bases and J by 2 bases, with 10 bases between the two germline ends. Germline values: CDR1 SNHLY, CDR2 FYNNEI. CDR3 amino acids: CASSDGSFNTEAFF. In nucleotides, the CDR3 is TGTGCCAGCAGTGACGGTTCCTTTAACACTGAAGCTTTCTTT.

The gene calls are TRBV12-5 and TRBJ2-5; D is perhaps TRBD1 (6 bases). Deletions cut 5 bases from V and 0 bases from J, with 7 bases between. There are 13 residues in the CDR3. Per the germline V gene, CDR1 is LGHNT and CDR2 is FRNRAP. CDR3: CASGRDNQETQYF. In nucleotides, the CDR3 is TGTGCTAGTGGTCGGGACAACCAAGAGACCCAGTACTTC.

The chain combines TRBV6-2 or TRBV6-3 with TRBJ2-7, with 7 bases lining up with TRBD2. After removal of 5 bases from V and 2 bases from J, the junction contained 6 bases not matched to a gene. Germline assignment: CDR1 MNHEY and CDR2 SVGEGT. The length of the CDR3 is 14 residues. CDR3 loop: CASSRAGLAYEQYF. The CDR3 nucleotides read TGTGCCAGCAGTAGAGCGGGATTAGCCTACGAGCAGTACTTC.

V gene TRBV5-4 combines with J gene TRBJ2-5; unclear D gene. This CDR3 comprises 13 residues. V was clipped by 0 bases and J by 3 bases, with 6 bases between them. Germline V gives CDR1 SGHNT, CDR2 YYREEE (reference sequence). The CDR3 nucleotides read TGTGCCAGCAGCTTGGCACTGAAAGAGACCCAGTACTTC. Translation: CASSLALKETQYF.

The chain links TRBV7-9 to TRBJ2-1, with D unclear. V was pared by 4 bases and J by 5 bases, with 12 bases between. This CDR3 has 14 amino acids. Germline V gene lookup returns CDR1 SEHNR and CDR2 FQNEAQ (reference sequence). CDR3 nucleotide sequence: TGTGCCAGCAGCTCCCCCCAGCTAAACAATGAGCAGTTCTTC. Translating gives CASSSPQLNNEQFF.

V usage is TRBV6-2 or TRBV6-3 and J usage is TRBJ1-2; D is unresolved. V lost 2 bases and J 4 bases, leaving 11 bases between the germline ends. Germline values: CDR1 MNHEY, CDR2 SVGEGT. This CDR3 contains 14 residues. CDR3 sequence: CASSYGRTFYGYTF. The CDR3 DNA follows: TGTGCCAGCAGTTACGGCAGGACCTTCTATGGCTACACCTTC.

The chain is built from TRBV3-1 (or the pseudogene TRBV3-2) and TRBJ1-6; 8 bases agree with TRBD1. Trimming removed 0 bases from V and 6 bases from J; junction bases left unmatched: 10. From germline, CDR1 is LGHDT and CDR2 YNNKEL (reference sequence). The CDR3 covers 18 residues. CDR3 sequence: CASSQEPDRTGFNSPLHF. CDR3 nucleotides: TGTGCCAGCAGCCAAGAGCCGGATCGGACAGGGTTTAATTCACCCCTCCACTTT.

The V and J genes are TRBV7-8 and TRBJ2-7; the D gene is possibly TRBD2 (6 bases). V lost 5 bases to trimming and J lost 2 bases, with 13 bases between them. The CDR3 is 14 residues long. Germline V lookup: CDR1 SGHVS, CDR2 FQNEAQ. The CDR3 DNA reads as TGTGCCAGCAGCCCGCGGGACTCCGCCTACGAGCAGTACTTC. Its translation: CASSPRDSAYEQYF.

In this sample, this clone turned up once. The chain carries TRBV6-2 or TRBV6-3 and TRBJ2-7, with unresolved D. Germline V gene lookup returns CDR1 MNHEY and CDR2 SVGEGT. The CDR3 loop spans 15 amino acids. Trimming removed 4 bases from V and 0 bases from J, with 13 bases in between. As DNA, the CDR3 is TGTGCCAGCAGTTTTTTGGGTTTGAACTCCTACGAGCAGTACTTC. This translates into CASSFLGLNSYEQYF.

This sequence joins TRBV14 and TRBJ2-1; TRBD2 matches at 12 bases. V trimming: 5 bases; J trimming: 3 bases; junction bases outside the gene matches: 2. Germline CDR1 is SGHDN and CDR2 is FVKESK. This CDR3 has 15 residues. CDR3 in amino acids: CASSRTSGVYNEQFF. The CDR3 bases are TGTGCCAGCAGCAGGACTAGCGGGGTCTACAATGAGCAGTTCTTC.

This chain connects TRBV6-4 to TRBJ2-2; D call uncertain. Germline CDR1 MRHNA, CDR2 SNTAGT. The V end was cut by 6 bases, the J end by 2 bases, with 13 bases between. The CDR3 runs to 15 residues. The CDR3 is CASSHHGLNTGELFF. For the CDR3, the DNA is TGTGCCAGCAGCCACCATGGGCTAAACACCGGGGAGCTGTTTTTT.